This T cell receptor beta chain was captured in a study of shared clonotypes between healthy human individuals. TCRdb's table, derived via immunoSEQ multiplex PCR, lists solely in-frame clones and lacks some. Found here are fewer than 600,000 clones, roughly 80% of them singletons; the top ten hold about 13%. CDR1 and CDR2 from the germline V gene are SGHAT and FQNNGV. Trimming pared 5 bases from V and 0 bases from J, leaving 8 bases between. This CDR3 has 15 amino acids. The chain combines TRBV11-2 with TRBJ2-6; D is perhaps TRBD2 (5 bases). This receptor was obtained from a woman aged 40 to 50 in good health. Some clones in this sample may be carry-over from other donors' samples. The specimen was PBMCs. Here the CDR3 reads CASSAGISGANVLTF. The DNA of the CDR3 is TGTGCCAGCAGCGCCGGGATCTCTGGGGCCAACGTCCTGACTTTC.